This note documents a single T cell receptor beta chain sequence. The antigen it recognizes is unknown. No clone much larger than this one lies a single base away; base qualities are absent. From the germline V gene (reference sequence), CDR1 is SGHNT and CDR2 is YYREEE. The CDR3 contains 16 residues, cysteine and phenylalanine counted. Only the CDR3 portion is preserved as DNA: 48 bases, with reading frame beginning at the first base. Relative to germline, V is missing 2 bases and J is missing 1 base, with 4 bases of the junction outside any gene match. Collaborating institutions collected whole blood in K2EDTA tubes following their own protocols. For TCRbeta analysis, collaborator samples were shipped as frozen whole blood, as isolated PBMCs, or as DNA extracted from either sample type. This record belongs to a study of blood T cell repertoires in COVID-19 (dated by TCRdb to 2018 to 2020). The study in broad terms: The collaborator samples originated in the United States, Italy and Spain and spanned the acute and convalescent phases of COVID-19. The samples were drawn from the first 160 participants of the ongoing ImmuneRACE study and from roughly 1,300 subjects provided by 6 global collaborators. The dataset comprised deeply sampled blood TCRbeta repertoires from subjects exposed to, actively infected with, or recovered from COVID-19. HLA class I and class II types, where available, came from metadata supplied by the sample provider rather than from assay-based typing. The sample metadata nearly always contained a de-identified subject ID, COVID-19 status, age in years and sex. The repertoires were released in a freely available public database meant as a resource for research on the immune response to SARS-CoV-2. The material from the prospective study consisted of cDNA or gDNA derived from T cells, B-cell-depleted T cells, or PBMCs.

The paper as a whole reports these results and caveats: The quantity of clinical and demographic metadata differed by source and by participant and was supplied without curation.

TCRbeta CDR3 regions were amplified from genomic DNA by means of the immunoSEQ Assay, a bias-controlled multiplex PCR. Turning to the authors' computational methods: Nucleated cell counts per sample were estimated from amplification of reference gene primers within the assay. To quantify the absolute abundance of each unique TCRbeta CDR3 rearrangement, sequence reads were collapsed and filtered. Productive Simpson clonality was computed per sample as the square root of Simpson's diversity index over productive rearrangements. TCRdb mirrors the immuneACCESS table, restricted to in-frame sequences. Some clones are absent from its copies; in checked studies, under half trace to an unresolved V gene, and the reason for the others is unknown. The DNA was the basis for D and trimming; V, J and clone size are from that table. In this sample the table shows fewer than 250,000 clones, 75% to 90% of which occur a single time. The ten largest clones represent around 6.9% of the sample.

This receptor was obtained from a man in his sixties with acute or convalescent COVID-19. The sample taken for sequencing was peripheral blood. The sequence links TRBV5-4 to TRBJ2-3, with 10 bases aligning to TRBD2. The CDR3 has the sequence CASSFGLAGGTDTQYF. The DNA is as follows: TGTGCCAGCAGCTTCGGGCTAGCGGGGGGCACAGATACGCAGTATTTT.